The source of this T cell receptor (beta chain) is a study of blood T cells in healthy people across ages. CDR1 and CDR2 (germline): DFQATT, SNEGSKA (reference sequence). Between the trimmed V and J ends, which lost 6 bases and 1 base, there was a span of 9 bases. The CDR3 spans 12 residues. The count of this clonotype is one. A sample-barcoded 5' primer and a J-beta primer mix were used in a second PCR of roughly 6 to 11 cycles. One entry per CDR3 protein results from TCRdb running MiXCR on the 5' RACE reads. This table has roughly 800,000 distinct CDR3 sequences, 25% appearing once. The same sample was also studied in work on T cells of mothers and their children.

The material sequenced was blood. The rearrangement joins TRBV20-1 to TRBJ2-5; D is ambiguous. This receptor was identified in a boy aged 10-17 years in good health. CDR3 coding DNA: TGCAGTGCCATGATATTCCAAGAGACCCAGTACTTC. Its protein is CSAMIFQETQYF.